The 20 T cell receptor beta chains presented below share a single source sample, sequenced in a study of T cell responses to AZD1222 COVID-19 vaccine. TCRdb's copy holds only in-frame clones and misses some; the assay was immunoSEQ multiplex PCR. The sample lists approximately 180,000 clones, 88% occurring once. This specimen was peripheral blood, taken on day 0 of AZD1222 vaccination. These receptors were obtained from an adult in good health.

The table lists this clone with a few counts. The chain recombines TRBV5-4 with TRBJ2-7, with TRBD2 matching over 10 bases. V trimming: 4 bases; J trimming: 6 bases; junction bases outside the gene matches: 13. The germline V gene encodes CDR1 SGHNT and CDR2 YYREEE (reference sequence). The CDR3 runs 16 residues. DNA of the CDR3: TGTGCCAGCAGCCCCCGTCACAGCGGGGGGGCCGGCGAGCAGTACTTC. This sequence encodes CASSPRHSGGAGEQYF. Using reference TRBV5-4 and TRBJ2-7 for the parts outside the CDR3, the full variable domain is ETGVTQSPTHLIKTRGQQVTLRCSSQSGHNTVSWYQQALGQGPQFIFQYYREEENGRGNFPPRFSGLQFPNYSSELNVNALELDDSALYLCASSPRHSGGAGEQYFGPGTRLTVT.

The chain carries TRBV5-6 and TRBJ2-7; D is ambiguous. Germline V gene lookup returns CDR1 SGHDT and CDR2 YYEEEE. CDR3 size: 11 residues. The V end was cut by 2 bases, the J end by 7 bases, with 7 bases between. DNA of the CDR3: TGTGCCAGCAGCTTCAAGAGGGAGCAGTACTTC. Protein: CASSFKREQYF.

The CDR3 bases are TGTGCCAGCAGCCAAGTGTGGGGTCGCGGGGAAACCTACGAGCAGTACTTC. Protein sequence: CASSQVWGRGETYEQYF. V gene TRBV3-1 (or the pseudogene TRBV3-2) combines with J gene TRBJ2-7; TRBD2 is a possible D gene (6 bases). Germline CDR1 LGHDT, CDR2 YNNKEL (reference sequence). This CDR3 has 17 amino acids. V was trimmed by 1 base and J by 2 bases, leaving 18 bases between them.

The rearrangement links TRBV14 to TRBJ2-3, with D uncertain. Trimming stripped 2 bases from V and 1 base from J, with 10 bases between. The CDR3 runs to 15 residues. CDR1 and CDR2 from the germline V gene are SGHDN and FVKESK. In DNA, the CDR3 is TGTGCCAGCAGCCAACCCGTCCTCGGCACAGATACGCAGTATTTT. This translates into CASSQPVLGTDTQYF.

About this clone itself: The limits of the CDR3 on the DNA are not certain, so only TCRdb's listed CDR3 is given. V usage is TRBV6-5 and J usage is TRBJ2-3. The CDR3 extends over 13 residues, inclusive of both ends. Germline CDR1 MNHEY, CDR2 SVGAGI. Here the CDR3 reads CASSSSRGDTQYF.

V and J are TRBV9 and TRBJ2-7; 7 bases align to TRBD1. This CDR3 is 12 amino acids long. Unmatched junction bases numbered 10, after V lost 4 bases and J lost 12 bases. Germline V gene sequence: CDR1 SGDLS, CDR2 YYNGEE. In DNA, the CDR3 is TGTGCCAGCAGCCCAGGGACAGCCCTAATGTACTTC. This gives the protein CASSPGTALMYF.

This sequence joins TRBV19 and TRBJ2-1; 8 bases are shared with TRBD1. Germline assignment: CDR1 LNHDA and CDR2 SQIVND (reference sequence). This CDR3 spans 15 amino acids. The J segment lost 4 bases and the V segment lost 6 bases, leaving 8 bases of the junction unmatched. The CDR3 DNA reads as TGTGCCAGTAGCCCCCCGGGACAGGCATACAATGAGCAGTTCTTC. Protein product: CASSPPGQAYNEQFF.

V usage is TRBV7-8 and J usage is TRBJ1-1, with a possible D match to TRBD1 (6 bases). CDR1 SGHVS and CDR2 FQNEAQ come from the germline V gene. This CDR3 region has 13 residues. Deletions cut 10 bases from V and 2 bases from J, with 14 bases between. The chain's CDR3 is CATTDRFNTEAFF. The CDR3 DNA reads TGTGCCACCACGGACAGATTTAACACTGAAGCTTTCTTT.

The gene calls are TRBV20-1 and TRBJ2-1; the match to TRBD2 covers 13 bases. CDR3 length: 15 amino acids. Germline V gene sequence: CDR1 DFQATT, CDR2 SNEGSKA (reference sequence). The V and J ends lost 3 bases and 7 bases, in that order; junction bases with no gene match: 6. For the CDR3, the DNA is TGCAGTGCTAGTAGACTAGCGGGGGGCGGGAATGAGCAGTTCTTC. It yields the protein CSASRLAGGGNEQFF.

The chain carries TRBV6-5 and TRBJ1-4; 9 bases agree with TRBD1. This CDR3 comprises 14 residues. Germline values: CDR1 MNHEY, CDR2 SVGAGI. The V gene end was trimmed by 6 bases and the J gene end by 6 bases; junction bases not matched to a gene: 5. The CDR3 reads CASRNRGLDEKLFF. In DNA form, the CDR3 reads TGTGCCAGCAGAAACAGGGGGCTGGATGAAAAACTGTTTTTT.

The chain uses TRBV14 and TRBJ2-3, with 10 bases matching TRBD2. V was pared by 1 base and J by 0 bases, with 1 base of the junction left unmatched. The CDR3 is 16 residues long. Germline CDR1 reads SGHDN; CDR2 reads FVKESK. As DNA, the CDR3 is TGTGCCAGCAGCCAAGTAGCGGGGGGCAGCACAGATACGCAGTATTTT. Amino acid sequence: CASSQVAGGSTDTQYF.

This chain joins TRBV4-1 and TRBJ2-6; D is perhaps TRBD2 (7 bases). CDR1 and CDR2 (germline): MGHRA, YSYEKL. The CDR3 loop spans 16 amino acids. Trimming took off 3 bases at V and 0 bases at J, with 9 bases between the two ends. CDR3 region: CASSHRGASGANVLTF. The DNA for the CDR3 is TGCGCCAGCAGCCACCGGGGGGCCTCTGGGGCCAACGTCCTGACTTTC.

J is TRBJ1-1 and V is TRBV5-5, with D unresolved. The CDR3 extends over 11 amino acids. Trimming left V 4 bases short and J 7 bases short, with 8 bases between. CDR1 is SGHKS, CDR2 YYEKEE, per germline (reference sequence). The CDR3 DNA reads TGTGCCAGCAGCCGCGGGAATGAAGCTTTCTTT. This gives the protein CASSRGNEAFF.

The chain is built from TRBV11-1 and TRBJ2-3; 8 bases line up with TRBD1. CDR1 SGHAT and CDR2 FQDESV come from the germline V gene (reference sequence). CDR3 size: 14 residues. The V segment lost 5 bases and the J segment 5 bases; nucleotides outside the gene matches: 6. CDR3 protein: CASSQDRAGDTQYF. The CDR3 DNA sequence: TGTGCCAGCAGCCAGGACAGGGCGGGAGATACGCAGTATTTT.

The chain employs TRBV6-5 and TRBJ1-2; D may be TRBD1 (6 bases). The V gene lost 1 base and the J gene lost 8 bases, with 14 bases spanning the gap. Per germline, CDR1 MNHEY and CDR2 SVGAGI. The CDR3 spans 14 residues. The CDR3 loop is CASSYFQGRGGYTF. The DNA for the CDR3 is TGTGCCAGCAGTTACTTCCAGGGGCGAGGGGGCTACACCTTC.

This rearrangement joins TRBV4-1 to TRBJ2-2; 7 bases map to TRBD1. The V segment lost 1 base and the J segment 5 bases; nucleotides outside the gene matches: 4. CDR1 and CDR2 from the germline V gene are MGHRA and YSYEKL. The CDR3 is 15 residues long. The CDR3 region has the DNA TGCGCCAGCAGCCAAGTGACAGGGACAACCGGGGAGCTGTTTTTT. This codes for CASSQVTGTTGELFF.

The chain recombines TRBV12-3 or TRBV12-4 with TRBJ2-3; D call uncertain. The CDR3 covers 12 residues. Trimming took 6 bases from V and 4 from J, leaving 8 bases between them. The CDR3 DNA follows: TGTGCCAGCAGAAAGATTTCAGATACGCAGTATTTT. This translates into CASRKISDTQYF.

The gene calls are TRBV29-1 and TRBJ2-7, with no clear D. The germline V gene encodes CDR1 SQVTM and CDR2 ANQGSEA. This CDR3 is built from 11 residues. V shed 3 bases and J shed 2 bases, with 5 bases lying between them. CDR3: CSVEGTYEQYF. The CDR3 DNA reads as TGCAGCGTTGAGGGAACCTACGAGCAGTACTTC.

This clone showed up just once. The chain employs TRBV27 and TRBJ1-2; maybe TRBD1 (6 bases). Germline CDR1 MNHEY, CDR2 SMNVEV (reference sequence). V gave up 5 bases and J gave up 7 bases, with 17 bases separating them. CDR3 length equals 14 residues. This CDR3 reads CASSTARGAVGYTF. Here the CDR3 DNA reads TGTGCCAGCAGTACAGCACGGGGGGCTGTTGGCTACACCTTC.

The genes are TRBV7-2 and TRBJ2-1; D unclear. The CDR3 has 16 residues. V lost 2 bases and J 0 bases, leaving 11 bases between the germline ends. Germline CDR1 is SGHTA and CDR2 is FQGNSA. CDR3 sequence (DNA): TGTGCCAGCAGCTTATGGATCCGGTCCTCCTACAATGAGCAGTTCTTC. It translates to CASSLWIRSSYNEQFF. Full variable domain (outside the CDR3, taken from reference TRBV7-2 and TRBJ2-1): GAGVSQSPSNKVTEKGKDVELRCDPISGHTALYWYRQSLGQGLEFLIYFQGNSAPDKSGLPSDRFSAERTGGSVSTLTIQRTQQEDSAVYLCASSLWIRSSYNEQFFGPGTRLTVL.